Listed below are T cell receptor beta chains from one sample, sequenced in a study of T cells after yellow fever vaccination. TCRdb reanalysed the 5' RACE reads using MiXCR and keeps one entry per CDR3 protein. The data show roughly 49,000 distinct CDR3 sequences, with about 7.4% seen just once and around 28% held by the top ten. Sequenced here: CD8+ T cells sorted from PBMCs, sampled about 2 weeks after the first yellow fever vaccination. These receptors all stem from a man between 18 and 29 years old who received the YFV17D yellow fever vaccine. The CDR3 runs from the conserved cysteine through the conserved F or W. Clone size appears in some rows only: once, few, many, or a class for an expanded clone.

V,J,size,CDR3
TRBV27,TRBJ2-7,many,CASSPGAPYEQYF
TRBV12-3/TRBV12-4,TRBJ1-5,.,CASRGLNNQPQHF
TRBV12-3/TRBV12-4,TRBJ2-3,many,CASRELPTSTDTQYF
TRBV12-3/TRBV12-4,TRBJ2-3,many,CASSPRLAGATDTQYF
TRBV5-1,TRBJ2-2,.,CASSYLARGDYGELFF
TRBV20-1,TRBJ1-5,many,CSARTDRGLDQPQHF
TRBV12-3/TRBV12-4,TRBJ1-1,few,CASTNRQAGDTEAFF
TRBV4-3,TRBJ1-5,many,CASSQEFLGQPQHF
TRBV11-2,TRBJ1-1,many,CASSLWQGAEAFF
TRBV20-1,TRBJ2-2,many,CSAPDIDGELFF
TRBV5-1,TRBJ1-2,many,CASSGTGLANYGYTF
TRBV4-1,TRBJ1-2,few,CASSQDNTLYGYTF
TRBV2,TRBJ2-3,many,CASSESVISGGAGDTQYF
TRBV12-5,TRBJ1-2,many,CASGLELRGGYTF
TRBV7-9,TRBJ2-3,many,CASSPFDRAVDTQYF
TRBV4-1,TRBJ1-4,many,CASTNSGEKLFF
TRBV4-2,TRBJ2-7,.,CASSHRGSYEQYF
TRBV5-1,TRBJ1-2,many,CASIDPATNYGYTF
TRBV7-2,TRBJ2-3,many,CASSFSGTGKTDTQYF
TRBV5-5,TRBJ2-1,many,CASSLADRHAAYNEQFF
TRBV7-2,TRBJ2-7,many,CASSLSGEQYF
TRBV7-2,TRBJ1-1,.,CASSHGTEAFF
TRBV5-6,TRBJ2-4,many,CASSLASLGEYF
TRBV20-1,TRBJ1-1,.,CSARTPGMNTEAFF
TRBV9,TRBJ2-1,many,CASSVAAAGYNEQFF
TRBV6-5,TRBJ2-2,many,CASSYEMGTGELFF
TRBV9,TRBJ1-2,many,CASSVSDRLSGYTF
TRBV6-1,TRBJ2-3,many,CASRTAVHTDTQYF
TRBV27,TRBJ1-1,.,CASRQGTEMNTEAFF
TRBV12-3/TRBV12-4,TRBJ1-1,many,CASSSGSNTEAFF
TRBV29-1,TRBJ2-7,many,CSVEAGTVEQYF
TRBV14,TRBJ2-5,many,CASSQGDGGETQYF
TRBV4-2,TRBJ2-5,many,CASSQEASGQGLQETQYF
TRBV19,TRBJ2-1,few,CASSRAGSSYNEQFF
TRBV6-2/TRBV6-3,TRBJ2-1,few,CASSYSSAGVQFF
TRBV7-9,TRBJ2-3,.,CASSLEAGSDTQYF
TRBV7-9,TRBJ2-1,many,CASSSQKVPYNEQFF
TRBV18,TRBJ2-3,many,CASSQEDTQYF
TRBV19,TRBJ1-1,many,CASSIDSAARAEAFF
TRBV28,TRBJ2-5,many,CASSITSGGATWYF
TRBV7-9,TRBJ2-7,many,CASSHRDGSYEQYF
TRBV7-9,TRBJ2-7,many,CASSYRGRGYEQYF
TRBV7-9,TRBJ2-1,many,CASSASRQGMNEQFF
TRBV5-4,TRBJ2-3,.,CASSDTGGQTDTQYF
TRBV12-3/TRBV12-4,TRBJ2-2,many,CASSGGGNDGELFF
TRBV5-4,TRBJ1-1,few,CASSQTGSTEAFF
TRBV7-9,TRBJ2-7,few,CASSLIPNGTGSYEQYF
TRBV13,TRBJ2-1,many,CASSYGTGFNNEQFF
TRBV5-1,TRBJ2-5,many,CASSPRTSPQETQYF